The clone carrying this T cell receptor (beta chain) was observed once. No antigen is known for it. The sample originates from a study of graft-versus-host responses after intestinal transplantation. For the study at large: The study gave all recipients anti-thymocyte globulin induction, then tacrolimus and steroids for about three years.

Unmatched junction bases numbered 5, after V lost 0 bases and J lost 6 bases. This CDR3 contains 14 residues. Per germline, CDR1 GTSNPN and CDR2 SVGIG (reference sequence). Study-wide results and caveats: Circulating GvH clone levels at their peak were associated with HvG declines (early post-transplant). The marrow of recipients harbored GvH clones, and ileum or blood showed some of them first.

Sequencing used immunoSEQ multiplex PCR; TCRdb keeps in-frame clones, though not all of them. The repertoire includes about 20,000 clones, 86% of them detected once, and around 50% sits in the top ten. The chain is built from TRBV30 and TRBJ1-5; 7 bases line up with TRBD1. This TCR was sampled from a human patient who received an intestinal transplant, so some T cells may come from the graft donor. The source was bone marrow, collected approximately 120 days after transplant. CDR3: CAWSVLSGGQPQHF. Written as DNA, the CDR3 is TGTGCCTGGAGTGTACTCTCAGGGGGTCAGCCCCAGCATTTT.